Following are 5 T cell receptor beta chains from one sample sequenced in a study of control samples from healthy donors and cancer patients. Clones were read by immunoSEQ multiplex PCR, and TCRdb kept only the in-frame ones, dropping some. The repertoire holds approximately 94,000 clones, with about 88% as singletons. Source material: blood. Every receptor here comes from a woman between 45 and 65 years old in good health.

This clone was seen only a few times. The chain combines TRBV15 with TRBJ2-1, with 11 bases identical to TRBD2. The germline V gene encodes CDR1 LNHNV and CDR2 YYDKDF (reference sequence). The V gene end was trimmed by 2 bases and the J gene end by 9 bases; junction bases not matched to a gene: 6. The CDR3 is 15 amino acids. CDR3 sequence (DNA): TGTGCCACCAGCAGACCGGGACTAGCGGATACTGAGCAGTTCTTC. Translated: CATSRPGLADTEQFF.

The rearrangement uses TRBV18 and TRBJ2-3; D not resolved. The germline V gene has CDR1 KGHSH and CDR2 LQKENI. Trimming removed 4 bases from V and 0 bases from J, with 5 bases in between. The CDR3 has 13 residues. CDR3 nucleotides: TGTGCCAGCTCACTCACTAGCACAGATACGCAGTATTTT. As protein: CASSLTSTDTQYF.

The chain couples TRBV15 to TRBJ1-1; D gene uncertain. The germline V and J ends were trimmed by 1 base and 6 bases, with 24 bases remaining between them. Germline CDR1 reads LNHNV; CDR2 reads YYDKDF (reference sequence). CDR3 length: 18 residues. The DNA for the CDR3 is TGTGCCACCAGCAGAGTCGGCATTCACTTAGGAGGGATGCCTGAAGCTTTCTTT. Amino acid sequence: CATSRVGIHLGGMPEAFF.

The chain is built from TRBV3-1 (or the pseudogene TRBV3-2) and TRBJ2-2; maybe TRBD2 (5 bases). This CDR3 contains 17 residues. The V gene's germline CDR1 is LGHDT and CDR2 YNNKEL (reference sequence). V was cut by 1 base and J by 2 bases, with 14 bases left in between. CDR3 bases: TGTGCCAGCAGCCAAGCATTAAACGGGATTAACACCGGGGAGCTGTTTTTT. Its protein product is CASSQALNGINTGELFF.

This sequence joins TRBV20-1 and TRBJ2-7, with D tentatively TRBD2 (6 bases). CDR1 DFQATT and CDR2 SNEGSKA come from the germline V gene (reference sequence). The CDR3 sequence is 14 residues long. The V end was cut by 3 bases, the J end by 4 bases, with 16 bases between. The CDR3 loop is CSASVVGGVYEQYF. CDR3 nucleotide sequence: TGCAGTGCTAGTGTTGTGGGCGGGGTATACGAGCAGTACTTC.